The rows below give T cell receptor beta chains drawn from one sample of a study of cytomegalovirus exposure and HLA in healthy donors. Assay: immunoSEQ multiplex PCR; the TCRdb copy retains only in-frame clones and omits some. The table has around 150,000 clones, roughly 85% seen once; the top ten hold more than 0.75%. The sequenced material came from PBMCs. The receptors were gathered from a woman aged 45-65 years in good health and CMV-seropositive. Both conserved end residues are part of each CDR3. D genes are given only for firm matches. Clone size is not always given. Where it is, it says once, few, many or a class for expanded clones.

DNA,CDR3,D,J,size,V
TGTGCCAGCAGCCAAGGGGGTCCACTAGGCTATGGCTACACCTTC,CASSQGGPLGYGYTF,.,TRBJ1-2,.,TRBV5-6
TGCGCCAGCAGTCGCGGGACAGCTAATGAAAAACTGTTTTTT,CASSRGTANEKLFF,TRBD1,TRBJ1-4,once,TRBV4-1
TGTGCCAGCAGCTCCTCCGGGGATGAGCAGTTCTTC,CASSSSGDEQFF,.,TRBJ2-1,once,TRBV28
TGTGCCAGCAGCTTGGGACAGCAAGAGACCCAGTACTTC,CASSLGQQETQYF,TRBD1,TRBJ2-5,.,TRBV7-2
TGTGCCAGCAGCCAACCACCCAGCGGTTACAATGAGCAGTTCTTC,CASSQPPSGYNEQFF,.,TRBJ2-1,.,TRBV4-2
TGTGCCAGCAGCTCCTCCGACCGGACAGGAAGATACGAGCAGTACTTC,CASSSSDRTGRYEQYF,TRBD1,TRBJ2-7,.,TRBV7-9
TGTGCCAGCTCCCATAGCCGGTGGGCCGCGGGCAATGAGCAGTTCTTC,CASSHSRWAAGNEQFF,.,TRBJ2-1,.,TRBV7-8
TGTGCCAGCAGTGTGGACAGGACCGGATCCCTCCACTTT,CASSVDRTGSLHF,TRBD1,TRBJ1-6,.,TRBV2
TGTGCCACCCAAGGGGCCATGAACACTGAAGCTTTCTTT,CATQGAMNTEAFF,.,TRBJ1-1,.,TRBV6-1
TGTGCCAGCAGTCCTAGGCAGGGGAATGAAAAACTGTTTTTT,CASSPRQGNEKLFF,.,TRBJ1-4,.,TRBV6-5
TGTGCCAGCAGGGTACAGGCGTCGAACACTGAAGCTTTCTTT,CASRVQASNTEAFF,.,TRBJ1-1,few,TRBV6-5
TGTGCCAGCAGCCTACTGACACGGAACACTGAAGCTTTCTTT,CASSLLTRNTEAFF,.,TRBJ1-1,.,TRBV7-6
TGTGCCAGCACCCACGGTGATGTCCCCTACGAGCAGTACTTC,CASTHGDVPYEQYF,.,TRBJ2-7,.,TRBV5-5
TGTGCCAGCAGCTTACGGGGAGGGTTCGGAGAGCAGTACTTC,CASSLRGGFGEQYF,TRBD2,TRBJ2-7,.,TRBV7-9
TGTGCCAGCAGTGATCTGAGGACAGGCCCGAACCTCTACTTC,CASSDLRTGPNLYF,TRBD1,TRBJ2-4,.,TRBV25-1
TGCGCCAGCAGCCAAATTCGTGGGGGACAGCTTAATGAAAAACTGTTTTTT,CASSQIRGGQLNEKLFF,TRBD1,TRBJ1-4,.,TRBV4-1
TGTGCCAGCAGTTTAAGAGGGATGGGGTCCTACAATGAGCAGTTCTTC,CASSLRGMGSYNEQFF,.,TRBJ2-1,.,TRBV27
TGTGCCAGCAGTTCATACCCACAGGGGGCCCACTCCTACGAGCAGTACTTC,CASSSYPQGAHSYEQYF,TRBD1,TRBJ2-7,.,TRBV28
TGCGCCAGCAGCTCGGGACAGGGGGCCCTCTATGGCTACACCTTC,CASSSGQGALYGYTF,TRBD1,TRBJ1-2,.,TRBV5-1
TGCACCAGCAGCCCTCCTGTAGCCGGGGAGCTGTTTTTT,CTSSPPVAGELFF,.,TRBJ2-2,.,TRBV1
TGTGCCAGCAGTGTAGACACGAACACCGGGGAGCTGTTTTTT,CASSVDTNTGELFF,.,TRBJ2-2,.,TRBV2
TGCGCCAGCAGCCAAGGGGAATGGACAGGCTCCTACGAGCAGTACTTC,CASSQGEWTGSYEQYF,TRBD1,TRBJ2-7,.,TRBV4-3
TGTGCCAGCAGCTTAGACTCAGCGGGGGGGCCCCTTTCTGAGCAGTACTTC,CASSLDSAGGPLSEQYF,TRBD2,TRBJ2-7,.,TRBV7-2
TGTGCCAGCAGCCGCGACGGGTCAGGGGGCAAGAGGACCGGGGAGCTGTTTTTT,CASSRDGSGGKRTGELFF,TRBD1,TRBJ2-2,.,TRBV5-4
TGTGCCTGGAGAACAGGGGGAAGGGGCACTGAAGCTTTCTTT,CAWRTGGRGTEAFF,TRBD1,TRBJ1-1,once,TRBV30
TGCAGCGTGACAGGGGCCCCAGATACGCAGTATTTT,CSVTGAPDTQYF,TRBD1,TRBJ2-3,.,TRBV29-1
TGTGCCATCAGGGACCCGGGGGTGCGAGAGACCCAGTACTTC,CAIRDPGVRETQYF,.,TRBJ2-5,.,TRBV10-3
TGCAGCGTTTGTGATCGGGGAGACGAGCAGTACTTC,CSVCDRGDEQYF,.,TRBJ2-7,.,TRBV29-1
TGTGCCAGCAGCGGACAGGCCCTCTACAATGAGCAGTTCTTC,CASSGQALYNEQFF,TRBD1,TRBJ2-1,.,TRBV27
TGTGCCAGTAGTATAACGGGGACAGCCTACGAGCAGTACTTC,CASSITGTAYEQYF,TRBD1,TRBJ2-7,few,TRBV19
TGCAGCGGAGAGGAGGGGGCAGGGCGGTACACCTTC,CSGEEGAGRYTF,TRBD1,TRBJ1-2,.,TRBV29-1